This paragraph covers one TCR beta chain sequence. Its antigen is undetermined. This sample stems from a study of CD8+ T cells in alopecia areata. Study-level results: Patients showed less clear TCR sequence sharing than mice, possibly partly because of HLA diversity. Normal skin's resident alphabeta T cells are sequenced alongside lesional scalp T cells.

RNA, once extracted, was reverse transcribed into cDNA for use as the sequencing template. Measured with immunoSEQ multiplex PCR; TCRdb has only the in-frame clones, and not every one. The sample holds 200,000 or so clones, approximately 61% seen once. The V gene's germline CDR1 is SNHLY and CDR2 FYNNEI. The V gene lost 4 bases and the J gene lost 2 bases, with 14 bases spanning the gap. The CDR3 runs to 15 residues. The clonotype was recovered from a human donor with alopecia areata. J is TRBJ1-2 and V is TRBV2, with D possibly matching TRBD1 (5 bases). The sequencing used CD4+ T cells sorted from blood, collected at week 0. The CDR3 DNA follows: TGTGCCAGCAGTGCTGGGACCGCAGGCAACTATGGCTACACCTTC. Its protein is CASSAGTAGNYGYTF.